A selection of T cell receptor beta chains follows, all from one sample in a study of CD8 T cells in ankylosing spondylitis. MiXCR, applied by TCRdb to the 5' RACE reads, yields one record per CDR3 protein. The sample contains about 39,000 distinct CDR3 sequences, 3% to 3.5% of which appear only once. Sequenced: blood, either unsorted or a sorted T cell fraction (not recorded which). Source of these receptors: a male donor with ankylosing spondylitis or in good health (not recorded which). CDR3s include the opening cysteine and the closing phenylalanine or tryptophan. Each record gives: D gene, V gene, CDR3 length, clone size, J gene, CDR3 protein, CDR3 DNA. A D gene is named only where the DNA matches it firmly. A clone size is listed for some rows: how often the clone was seen (once, few, many), or a class if it is expanded.

>.|TRBV9|18|.|TRBJ2-2
CASSGRGGALGPPGELFF
TGTGCCAGCAGCGGGAGGGGTGGGGCCTTAGGGCCTCCCGGGGAGCTGTTTTTT
>.|TRBV9|15|many|TRBJ2-1
CASSERLGSGNEQFF
TGTGCCAGCAGCGAAAGACTAGGAAGCGGCAATGAGCAGTTCTTC
>TRBD2|TRBV9|16|many|TRBJ2-1
CASSPPGTSIYNEQFF
TGTGCCAGCAGCCCCCCTGGGACTAGTATCTACAATGAGCAGTTCTTC
>TRBD2|TRBV9|15|many|TRBJ2-3
CASSSGTSAADTQYF
TGTGCCAGCAGCTCCGGGACTAGTGCGGCAGATACGCAGTATTTT
>.|TRBV9|14|many|TRBJ2-3
CASSVDSSTDTQYF
TGTGCCAGCAGCGTAGACAGTAGCACAGATACGCAGTATTTT
>.|TRBV9|15|many|TRBJ2-1
CASSVRGPSYNEQFF
TGTGCCAGCAGCGTCAGGGGCCCCTCCTACAATGAGCAGTTCTTC
>.|TRBV9|14|many|TRBJ1-3
CASSVGGGEYTIYF
TGTGCCAGCAGCGTAGGCGGGGGCGAGTACACCATATATTTT
>.|TRBV9|14|.|TRBJ2-1
CASSFTQGKDEQFF
TGTGCCAGCAGCTTCACACAGGGAAAGGATGAGCAGTTCTTC
>.|TRBV9|14|.|TRBJ1-2
CASSVGGQGIGYTF
TGTGCCAGCAGCGTAGGGGGGCAGGGGATTGGCTACACCTTC
>TRBD1|TRBV9|16|many|TRBJ2-5
CASSVDGTGGVETQYF
TGTGCCAGCAGCGTAGATGGGACAGGGGGCGTGGAGACCCAGTACTTC
>.|TRBV9|13|many|TRBJ2-5
CASSVDPQETQYF
TGTGCCAGCAGCGTAGATCCCCAAGAGACCCAGTACTTC
>.|TRBV11-3|17|medium-sized|TRBJ2-5
CASSLVEGRAPQETQYF
TGTGCCAGCAGCTTAGTGGAGGGCAGGGCACCCCAAGAGACCCAGTACTTC
>.|TRBV9|16|many|TRBJ2-2
CASSPRTLANTGELFF
TGTGCCAGCAGCCCTAGGACACTCGCGAACACCGGGGAGCTGTTTTTT
>TRBD1|TRBV9|15|many|TRBJ1-2
CASTPGTGGRYGYTF
TGTGCCAGCACCCCCGGGACAGGGGGCCGGTATGGCTACACCTTC